These 15 T cell receptor beta chains originate from one sample sequenced in a study of blood T cell repertoires in COVID-19. The repertoire was sequenced with immunoSEQ multiplex PCR; TCRdb's copy has only in-frame clones and lacks some. Here the sample spans approximately 310,000 clones, approximately 87% being singletons. The source material was peripheral blood. Every receptor here comes from a woman in her fifties or sixties who had recovered from COVID-19.

The chain recombines TRBV6-1 with TRBJ2-2; D call uncertain. V lost 3 bases, J lost 0 bases, and 8 bases lay in between. CDR1 and CDR2 from the germline V gene are MNHNS and SASEGT. The CDR3 loop spans 15 amino acids. This CDR3 reads CASSERQANTGELFF. CDR3 DNA: TGTGCCAGCAGTGAGCGGCAAGCGAACACCGGGGAGCTGTTTTTT.

The chain employs TRBV28 and TRBJ1-2; D ambiguous. CDR1 and CDR2 from the germline V gene are MDHEN and SYDVKM. CDR3 size: 17 residues. Trimming took off 2 bases at V and 8 bases at J, with 24 bases between the two ends. The CDR3 DNA reads TGTGCCAGCAGTTTAAAACCCTTGGCCCACCTGGGAGCGGGCTACACCTTC. Translation: CASSLKPLAHLGAGYTF.

This clone occurred once. The V call is TRBV4-3, the J call TRBJ1-3; 8 positions agree with TRBD1. V shed 4 bases, J shed 4 bases, and the junction held 3 bases outside the gene matches. The CDR3 covers 14 residues. Germline values: CDR1 LGHNA, CDR2 YSLEER. The CDR3 DNA is TGCGCCAGCAGCCTGGACAGGGTAGGAAACACCATATATTTT. Its protein is CASSLDRVGNTIYF.

This clone was observed a single time. The rearrangement links TRBV6-1 to TRBJ1-4; weak D call: TRBD1 (6 bases). The CDR3 is 15 amino acids. CDR1 and CDR2 (germline): MNHNS, SASEGT. Trimming cost V 2 bases and J 7 bases, with 14 bases left between them. The DNA for the CDR3 is TGTGCCAGCAGTGAATCTATGCAGGGGTTTGAAAAACTGTTTTTT. Translated, it gives CASSESMQGFEKLFF.

In DNA, the CDR3 is TGTGCCAGCAGCACACAGACAGGGGGCGACGAGCAGTACTTC. As protein: CASSTQTGGDEQYF. The chain combines TRBV5-6 with TRBJ2-7; TRBD1 matches at 10 bases. Germline CDR1 reads SGHDT; CDR2 reads YYEEEE. The trim removed 4 bases at V and 5 bases at J, leaving 6 bases unmatched. This CDR3 region has 14 residues.

The chain employs TRBV6-2 or TRBV6-3 and TRBJ2-1, with 8 bases fitting TRBD2. The CDR3 sequence is 17 residues long. Germline-derived CDR1 and CDR2 are MNHEY and SVGEGT. Germline trimming cut 5 bases from V and 2 bases from J; bases unmatched to any gene: 11. The CDR3 reads CASSRTNSGIAYNEQFF. CDR3 bases: TGTGCCAGCAGTCGTACTAATAGCGGGATAGCCTACAATGAGCAGTTCTTC.

This clone was seen only once. The rearrangement links TRBV19 to TRBJ1-5; tentatively, D is TRBD1 (6 bases). CDR1 and CDR2 from the germline V gene are LNHDA and SQIVND (reference sequence). V was pared by 4 bases and J by 2 bases, with 9 bases between. The CDR3 totals 14 residues. The CDR3 here is CASSKSGGNQPQHF. The CDR3 nucleotides are TGTGCCAGTAGTAAATCAGGGGGCAATCAGCCCCAGCATTTT. Filled out from reference TRBV19 and TRBJ1-5, the complete variable domain reads DGGITQSPKYLFRKEGQNVTLSCEQNLNHDAMYWYRQDPGQGLRLIYYSQIVNDFQKGDIAEGYSVSREKKESFPLTVTSAQKNPTAFYLCASSKSGGNQPQHFGDGTRLSIL.

The rearrangement uses TRBV4-2 and TRBJ2-6; TRBD2 might be the D (6 bases). V dropped 1 base and J dropped 0 bases, with 13 bases sitting between them. This CDR3 spans 18 amino acids. From germline, CDR1 is LGHNA and CDR2 YNFKEQ. Here the CDR3 DNA reads TGTGCCAGCAGCCAAGTAGGAGGGTTTACCTCTGGGGCCAACGTCCTGACTTTC. Translated: CASSQVGGFTSGANVLTF.

This rearrangement joins TRBV7-8 to TRBJ2-5, with D perhaps TRBD1 (5 bases). CDR1 is SGHVS, CDR2 FQNEAQ, per germline. Between the trimmed V and J ends, which lost 1 base and 2 bases, there was a span of 11 bases. The CDR3 is made up of 15 amino acids. The CDR3 here is CASSLVPGRQETQYF. CDR3 nucleotide sequence: TGTGCCAGCAGCTTAGTTCCAGGGCGACAAGAGACCCAGTACTTC.

J is TRBJ2-5 and V is TRBV4-1, with 10 bases aligning to TRBD1. The CDR3 has 15 amino acids. Trimming cost V 5 bases and J 4 bases; bases outside gene matches: 7. Per germline, CDR1 MGHRA and CDR2 YSYEKL. The CDR3 region is CASSNPRTGGETQYF. Here the CDR3 DNA reads TGCGCCAGCAGCAACCCTCGGACAGGGGGAGAGACCCAGTACTTC.

This clone was observed a single time. The V gene is TRBV18, the J gene TRBJ1-1; D unresolved. This CDR3 is 15 amino acids long. Trimming left V 0 bases short and J 1 base short, with 9 bases between. The germline V gene has CDR1 KGHSH and CDR2 LQKENI. This chain's CDR3 is CASSPPTGGNTEAFF. CDR3 nucleotide sequence: TGTGCCAGCTCACCACCAACTGGAGGGAACACTGAAGCTTTCTTT.

The chain links TRBV9 to TRBJ1-2; D is perhaps TRBD1 (5 bases). V lost 0 bases and J lost 4, with 7 bases in between. In germline, CDR1 is SGDLS, CDR2 YYNGEE. This CDR3 contains 13 residues. The CDR3 reads CASSVGGAYGYTF. CDR3 DNA sequence: TGTGCCAGCAGCGTAGGGGGCGCCTATGGCTACACCTTC.

In DNA form, the CDR3 reads TGCGCCAGCAGCCCCGGGACTGGAGCGACCTACGAGCAGTACTTC. It specifies CASSPGTGATYEQYF. The gene calls are TRBV4-3 and TRBJ2-7; D is possibly TRBD2 (6 bases). In germline, CDR1 is LGHNA, CDR2 YSLEER. V gave up 4 bases and J gave up 2 bases, with 15 bases separating them. The CDR3 totals 15 residues.

V usage is TRBV27 and J usage is TRBJ2-1, with 8 bases lining up with TRBD2. This CDR3 has 16 residues. The J segment lost 3 bases and the V segment lost 6 bases, leaving 10 bases of the junction unmatched. In germline, CDR1 is MNHEY, CDR2 SMNVEV (reference sequence). CDR3 in amino acids: CASSSTKRGNYNEQFF. The CDR3 DNA sequence: TGTGCCAGCAGCTCTACTAAGCGGGGGAACTACAATGAGCAGTTCTTC.

V usage is TRBV11-2 and J usage is TRBJ2-5; the match to TRBD1 covers 8 bases. Trimming removed 2 bases from V and 5 bases from J; junction bases left unmatched: 7. CDR1 is SGHAT, CDR2 FQNNGV, per germline. The CDR3 sequence is 15 residues long. The CDR3 sequence is CASSLTGGFVETQYF. CDR3 bases: TGTGCCAGCAGCTTAACAGGGGGGTTTGTCGAGACCCAGTACTTC. Full variable domain (rest looked up from reference TRBV11-2 and TRBJ2-5): EAGVAQSPRYKIIEKRQSVAFWCNPISGHATLYWYQQILGQGPKLLIQFQNNGVVDDSQLPKDRFSAERLKGVDSTLKIQPAKLEDSAVYLCASSLTGGFVETQYFGPGTRLLVL.